A single T cell receptor beta chain is shown here with its context. Its antigen is still unknown. This sample was included in a study of cytomegalovirus exposure and HLA in healthy donors. Amplification used 60 Vbeta primers and 13 Jbeta primers. TCRdb keeps only in-frame clones here, not all; method: immunoSEQ multiplex PCR. Counted here are about 200,000 clones, roughly 76% occurring once; the ten biggest clones make up 2.1%. General study findings and limits: The number of N-insertions in an Asian-associated ancestry cluster was reportedly below the roughly 620-donor mean in a later analysis.

CDR1 is SNHLY, CDR2 FYNNEI, per germline. This CDR3 has 12 amino acids. V is TRBV2 and J is TRBJ2-5; D unclear. The end of the DNA aligns better with TRBJ2-7, so the J call may be wrong. This receptor was identified in a woman younger than 45 in good health and CMV-seropositive. Sequencing was carried out using PBMCs. DNA of the CDR3: TGTGCCAGCAGTCTTTCCCCCTACGAGCAGTACTTC. This codes for CASSLSPYEQYF.